Listed below are T cell receptor beta chains from one sample, sequenced in a study of T-cell reconstitution after alpha-beta-depleted transplantation in children. MiXCR was run by TCRdb on the PCR reads, yielding one entry per CDR3 protein. This sample has about 300,000 distinct CDR3 sequences, with over 9% found just once. This specimen was PBMCs, taken before TCRalphabeta/CD19-depleted stem cell transplant. All receptors derive from a boy under two years old with acute myeloid leukemia, due to receive a stem cell transplant. The CDR3 runs from the conserved cysteine through the conserved F or W. Fields, in order: clone size, J gene, V gene, D gene, CDR3 DNA, CDR3 protein. D genes are given only for firm matches. Some rows have no size entry. The others give once, few or many, or a class for an expanded clone.

many,TRBJ1-6,TRBV6-1,.,TGTGCCAGCTCAAGGGGGAATTCACCCCTCCACTTT,CASSRGNSPLHF
.,TRBJ1-2,TRBV7-2,TRBD1,TGTGCCAGCAGCTTAGTCCTCGACAGGGGGGAAGGCTACACCTTC,CASSLVLDRGEGYTF
few,TRBJ2-5,TRBV7-2,.,TGTGCCAGCAGCCACGGACAGAGTAAGACCCAGTACTTC,CASSHGQSKTQYF
.,TRBJ2-7,TRBV5-1,TRBD2,TGCGCCAGCAGCCCGGATAGCGGGAGGGTCTACGAGCAGTACTTC,CASSPDSGRVYEQYF
many,TRBJ2-6,TRBV11-1,TRBD1,TGTGCCAGCAGCTGGAGGGGACAGGGACGCCCTGGGGCCAACGTCCTGACTTTC,CASSWRGQGRPGANVLTF
many,TRBJ2-1,TRBV4-3,TRBD2,TGCGCCAGCAGCCAAGATAGCGGGAGGGCCATTTGGGCCTACAATGAGCAGTTCTTC,CASSQDSGRAIWAYNEQFF
many,TRBJ2-4,TRBV5-1,.,TGCGCCAGCAGCCCGGGACTCAAGTTAGCCAAAAACATTCAGTACTTC,CASSPGLKLAKNIQYF
few,TRBJ1-2,TRBV14,.,TGTGCCAGCAGCCAAGCGGGACACCTCGGAGGCTACACCTTC,CASSQAGHLGGYTF
many,TRBJ2-6,TRBV4-1,.,TGCGCCAGCAGCCAAGAGGGGCCATTTACAGGGACTATTTCGGGGGCCAACGTCCTGACTTTC,CASSQEGPFTGTISGANVLTF
many,TRBJ2-1,TRBV21-1,.,TGTGCCAGCAGCAAAGCGGAGGGAGACTCCTACAATGAGCAGTTCTTC,CASSKAEGDSYNEQFF
.,TRBJ2-7,TRBV4-1,.,TGCGCCAGCAGCCCGACAGTATCCTACGAGCAGTACTTC,CASSPTVSYEQYF
many,TRBJ2-3,TRBV29-1,.,TGCAGCGTTGGCGGGACGAGGGGACAGAGCACAGATACGCAGTATTTT,CSVGGTRGQSTDTQYF
many,TRBJ1-6,TRBV20-1,.,TGCAGTGACGTAGCCCCTTTCTCCTATAATTCACCCCTCCACTTT,CSDVAPFSYNSPLHF
.,TRBJ2-7,TRBV28,TRBD1,TGTGCCAGCAGTCCGCCGGGACAGGGGCTCCTATACGAGCAGTACTTC,CASSPPGQGLLYEQYF
.,TRBJ2-5,TRBV19,TRBD1,TGTGCCAGTAGGCCCGACGGGACAGGGTCGCAGACCCAGTACTTC,CASRPDGTGSQTQYF
many,TRBJ2-1,TRBV6-5,TRBD2,TGTGCCAGCCAGGCTAGCGGGTACAATGAGCAGTTCTTC,CASQASGYNEQFF
many,TRBJ2-4,TRBV28,.,TGTGCCAGCAGTTTGGGCCAGACTAAAAACATTCAGTACTTC,CASSLGQTKNIQYF